What follows are 12 T cell receptor beta chains derived from one specimen sequenced in a study of a mutant IDH1 vaccine in newly diagnosed glioma. Time point reported: week 11, during vaccination. In every dose of vaccine, 300 ug of mutant IDH1 20-mer peptide was given alongside topical imiquimod. This table comes from immunoSEQ multiplex PCR, and its TCRdb copy is limited to in-frame clones, with some not included. Of about 66,000 clones in the sample, around 80% are singletons; the top ten hold about 3.7%. These receptors are not linked to any known antigen. Material: PBMCs, obtained from a glioma patient whose treatment included an IDH1 peptide vaccine. Source of these receptors: a man aged 25-40 years with glioma.

The CDR3 loop reads CASSSSPAVNTIYF. The CDR3 coding sequence is TGTGCCAGCAGTTCTTCCCCGGCGGTAAACACCATATATTTT. The V call is TRBV28, the J call TRBJ1-3; the D is unclear. The CDR3 covers 14 residues. V was cut by 4 bases and J by 6 bases, with 13 bases left in between. Germline V gives CDR1 MDHEN, CDR2 SYDVKM.

The genes are TRBV15 and TRBJ2-7; 7 bases agree with TRBD2. V lost 5 bases, J lost 2 bases, and 9 bases stayed unmatched. Germline-derived CDR1 and CDR2 are LNHNV and YYDKDF (reference sequence). The CDR3 length is 15 residues. CDR3 sequence: CATSGDPAGAYEQYF. Here the CDR3 DNA reads TGTGCCACCAGCGGCGACCCGGCGGGGGCCTACGAGCAGTACTTC. Variable domain in full (rest from reference TRBV15 and TRBJ2-7): DAMVIQNPRYQVTQFGKPVTLSCSQTLNHNVMYWYQQKSSQAPKLLFHYYDKDFNNEADTPDNFQSRRPNTSFCFLDIRSPGLGDTAMYLCATSGDPAGAYEQYFGPGTRLTVT.

V is TRBV25-1 and J is TRBJ1-2, with D maybe TRBD1 (5 bases). The CDR3 runs to 17 residues. Germline assignment: CDR1 MGHDK and CDR2 SYGVNS. Trimming left V 6 bases short and J 4 bases short, with 24 bases between. The CDR3: CASRGPGVGKHPYGYTF. CDR3 nucleotides: TGTGCCAGCAGAGGGCCGGGGGTCGGAAAGCACCCCTATGGCTACACCTTC.

CDR3 residues: CAWSVNGRNTIYF. DNA for the CDR3: TGTGCCTGGAGTGTAAATGGGAGAAACACCATATATTTT. This chain links TRBV30 with TRBJ1-3; D not certain. The V end lost 0 bases, the J end lost 5 bases, and 8 bases lay between the germline ends. Per the germline V gene, CDR1 is GTSNPN and CDR2 is SVGIG (reference sequence). The CDR3 is 13 amino acids.

CDR3 nucleotide sequence: TGTGCCAGCAGTGATCGGCAGGGGCTCTTGAGTAATGAGCAGTTCTTC. It specifies CASSDRQGLLSNEQFF. The rearrangement links TRBV2 to TRBJ2-1, with D maybe TRBD1 (6 bases). The CDR3 sequence is 16 residues long. CDR1 and CDR2 (germline): SNHLY, FYNNEI. Trimming cost V 3 bases and J 7 bases, with 19 bases left between them.

This chain links TRBV10-3 with TRBJ2-3; the D gene is possibly TRBD1 (5 bases). Germline values: CDR1 ENHRY, CDR2 SYGVKD. The CDR3 extends over 13 amino acids. Trimming took off 4 bases at V and 2 bases at J, with 7 bases between the two ends. As DNA, the CDR3 is TGTGCCATCAGTGTAGGGGACACAGATACGCAGTATTTT. It is translated as CAISVGDTDTQYF.

The V call is TRBV18, the J call TRBJ1-2; D gene ambiguous. V was clipped by 3 bases and J by 4 bases, with 9 bases between them. Germline loops: CDR1 KGHSH, CDR2 LQKENI. There are 13 residues in the CDR3. The CDR3 is CASSPEGVYGYTF. CDR3 nucleotide sequence: TGTGCCAGCTCACCCGAGGGAGTCTATGGCTACACCTTC. Full variable domain (remainder filled in from reference TRBV18 and TRBJ1-2): NAGVMQNPRHLVRRRGQEARLRCSPMKGHSHVYWYRQLPEEGLKFMVYLQKENIIDESGMPKERFSAEFPKEGPSILRIQQVVRGDSAAYFCASSPEGVYGYTFGSGTRLTVV.

The chain recombines TRBV6-5 with TRBJ2-1; perhaps TRBD2 as D (6 bases). This CDR3 comprises 13 residues. Germline lookup yields CDR1 MNHEY and CDR2 SVGAGI. V lost 4 bases and J lost 11, with 15 bases in between. The CDR3 DNA is TGTGCCAGCAGTTTTAGGACTAAAGGAAAGCAGTTCTTC. Amino acid sequence: CASSFRTKGKQFF.

The chain joins TRBV5-6 to TRBJ1-3; D uncertain. The CDR3 has 14 amino acids. V lost 2 bases to trimming and J lost 2 bases, with 8 bases between them. CDR1 and CDR2 from the germline V gene are SGHDT and YYEEEE. The CDR3 nucleotides read TGTGCCAGCAGCTTTGGTCTGACTGGAAACACCATATATTTT. This gives the protein CASSFGLTGNTIYF.

V usage is TRBV28 and J usage is TRBJ1-1; no definite D call. This CDR3 contains 12 residues. CDR1 and CDR2 (germline): MDHEN, SYDVKM. The germline V and J ends were trimmed by 7 bases and 1 base, with 7 bases remaining between them. CDR3 sequence: CASTAANTEAFF. CDR3 coding DNA: TGTGCCAGCACTGCAGCGAACACTGAAGCTTTCTTT.

The CDR3 DNA reads TGCGCCAGCAGCCAATATCCGGGTGGACAGGGTTCCTACGAGCAGTACTTC. Its translation: CASSQYPGGQGSYEQYF. The rearrangement joins TRBV4-1 to TRBJ2-5; 8 nucleotides line up with TRBD1. The tail of the sequence fits TRBJ2-7 better, so the J call may be wrong. The germline gives CDR1 MGHRA, CDR2 YSYEKL. The CDR3 loop spans 17 amino acids.

CDR3 nucleotide sequence: TGCGCCAGCGCCGGGGGTGGTTTTAGCAATCAGCCCCAGCATTTT. Translated: CASAGGGFSNQPQHF. This rearrangement joins TRBV23-1 to TRBJ1-5; a possible D gene is TRBD1 (5 bases). TRBV23-1 is sorted into the ORF group, with uncertain function. Between the trimmed V and J ends, which lost 8 bases and 0 bases, there was a span of 14 bases. This CDR3 is built from 15 residues.